Sequencing of this T cell receptor (beta chain) was carried out in a study of blood T cell repertoires in COVID-19. Background on the study: COVID-19 samples collected from the United States, Italy and Spain covered acute and convalescent phases. The analysed material was cDNA or gDNA that came from T cells, B-cell-depleted T cells, or PBMCs.

Per the authors' pipeline: Using reference gene primer amplification, nucleated cell counts were estimated. TCRdb keeps only in-frame clones here, not all; method: immunoSEQ multiplex PCR. Clone size and the V and J calls come from that table; the DNA yielded D and trimming. This sample has more than 20,000 clones; 90% occur once, and the top ten carry 1.7%. With 7 bases clipped from V and 6 bases from J, the junction kept 11 bases outside the gene matches. The CDR3 runs to 15 residues. CDR1 is KGHDR and CDR2 is SFDVKD in the germline V gene. This rearrangement joins TRBV24-1 to TRBJ1-2; 9 bases are a match to TRBD1. Specimen: peripheral blood. The sequence was obtained from a woman in her fifties or sixties with active COVID-19. The CDR3, as DNA: TGTGCCACCAGAGCCTCCGGGACAGGGTTCGATGGCTACACCTTC. It encodes CATRASGTGFDGYTF.